One sample yielded the 27 T cell receptor beta chains listed below, sequenced in a study of cytomegalovirus exposure and HLA in healthy donors. It was with 60 Vbeta and 13 Jbeta primers that the PCR ran. Data came from immunoSEQ multiplex PCR; TCRdb stores just in-frame clones and leaves some out. The sample yields roughly 150,000 clones, 60% to 85% seen once. Source material: PBMCs. These receptors all come from a man aged 40-49 years in good health and CMV-seropositive.

The gene calls are TRBV9 and TRBJ2-1; maybe TRBD2 (7 bases). V shed 4 bases and J shed 14 bases, with 19 bases lying between them. The germline V gene has CDR1 SGDLS and CDR2 YYNGEE. This CDR3 comprises 13 residues. The CDR3 DNA is TGTGCCAGCAGCCGTCAAGGGGGGGGAGGGGAGTTCTTC. Encoded protein: CASSRQGGGGEFF.

The V gene is TRBV11-2, the J gene TRBJ1-4; no definite D call. The CDR3 spans 16 residues. Germline V gives CDR1 SGHAT, CDR2 FQNNGV. Trimming removed 2 bases at V and 6 bases at J, with 16 bases between. This CDR3 is CASSLSRWRNDEKLFF. The CDR3 region has the DNA TGTGCCAGCAGCTTATCTCGTTGGAGGAACGATGAAAAACTGTTTTTT.

The chain is built from TRBV7-2 and TRBJ1-3; no firm D call. CDR1 and CDR2 (germline): SGHTA, FQGNSA. This CDR3 is built from 15 residues. V was trimmed by 5 bases and J by 4 bases, leaving 15 bases between them. DNA for the CDR3: TGTGCCAGCAGCCCTCATTACGTCGCGGGAAACACCATATATTTT. This gives the protein CASSPHYVAGNTIYF.

This clone was detected only a few times. In nucleotides, the CDR3 is TGTGCCAGTAGTTTGGGTGGGACTAGGTCCTACGAGCAGTACTTC. Protein product: CASSLGGTRSYEQYF. The chain links TRBV19 to TRBJ2-7; 8 bases line up with TRBD2. This CDR3 is 15 amino acids long. CDR1 is LNHDA, CDR2 SQIVND, per germline (reference sequence). Trimming at V came to 5 bases and at J to 1 base, leaving 7 bases not matched to a gene.

J is TRBJ2-5 and V is TRBV19; a possible D gene is TRBD1 (5 bases). The V gene lost 1 base and the J gene lost 5 bases, with 8 bases spanning the gap. The CDR3 spans 13 residues. Germline V gene lookup returns CDR1 LNHDA and CDR2 SQIVND (reference sequence). CDR3 amino acids: CASSIGAGETQYF. CDR3 DNA sequence: TGTGCCAGTAGTATAGGGGCAGGGGAGACCCAGTACTTC.

The rearrangement joins TRBV28 to TRBJ1-2; D possibly corresponds to TRBD1 (6 bases). The germline V and J ends were trimmed by 4 bases and 8 bases, with 14 bases remaining between them. In germline, CDR1 is MDHEN, CDR2 SYDVKM. The CDR3 sequence is 13 residues long. The CDR3 nucleotides read TGTGCCAGCAGTTCCGGGACATTGAGCGGCTACACCTTC. It specifies CASSSGTLSGYTF.

The V and J genes are TRBV10-1 and TRBJ2-1, with 9 bases aligning to TRBD2. This CDR3 contains 15 residues. CDR1 and CDR2 from the germline V gene are WNHNN and SYGVQD (reference sequence). Trimming removed 0 bases from V and 8 bases from J; junction bases left unmatched: 5. CDR3 nucleotide sequence: TGCGCCAGCAGTGAGTCGGGCGGGAGGGACGATGAGCAGTTCTTC. This gives the protein CASSESGGRDDEQFF.

The V and J genes are TRBV11-2 and TRBJ1-1; 10 positions agree with TRBD1. This CDR3 contains 14 residues. The ends lost 5 bases at V and 6 bases at J; junction bases unmatched: 6. The germline V gene has CDR1 SGHAT and CDR2 FQNNGV. CDR3 DNA: TGTGCCAGCAGCCGGGACAGGGGATATGCTGAAGCTTTCTTT. Its protein product is CASSRDRGYAEAFF.

This clone came up once. J is TRBJ2-2 and V is TRBV28; 8 positions agree with TRBD2. This CDR3 contains 17 residues. Germline lookup yields CDR1 MDHEN and CDR2 SYDVKM. V lost 3 bases to trimming and J lost 2 bases; unmatched junction nucleotides: 8. In DNA, the CDR3 is TGTGCCAGCAGTTTGGCAGCGGGAGTTTCTAACACCGGGGAGCTGTTTTTT. It yields the protein CASSLAAGVSNTGELFF.

The genes are TRBV5-1 and TRBJ1-1, with TRBD1 as a possible D gene (6 bases). This CDR3 comprises 12 residues. V was shortened by 6 bases and J by 9 bases, with 15 bases between the two germline ends. Germline V gene lookup returns CDR1 SGHRS and CDR2 YFSETQ. The CDR3 DNA reads as TGCGCCAGCACCCAGGGGCAGGGAAAAGCTTTCTTT. Translation gives CASTQGQGKAFF.

This clone has just a few counts. The J gene is TRBJ1-5, the V gene TRBV7-8, with D unclear. The CDR3 has 15 amino acids. The germline V gene has CDR1 SGHVS and CDR2 FQNEAQ. The V and J ends lost 5 bases and 1 base respectively, with 12 bases between them. This chain's CDR3 is CASSPEGGSNQPQHF. The CDR3 DNA follows: TGTGCCAGCAGCCCTGAAGGAGGAAGCAATCAGCCCCAGCATTTT.

The rearrangement uses TRBV18 and TRBJ1-1, with a possible D match to TRBD1 (5 bases). Deletions cut 3 bases from V and 0 bases from J, with 11 bases between. The CDR3 is 15 residues long. The germline gives CDR1 KGHSH, CDR2 LQKENI. The CDR3 nucleotides are TGTGCCAGCTCACCGCAGACAGCTCTGAACACTGAAGCTTTCTTT. Residues: CASSPQTALNTEAFF.

In this sample, this clone turned up many times. The chain uses TRBV19 and TRBJ1-1, with D hard to call. Trimming took off 3 bases at V and 4 bases at J, with 3 bases between the two ends. The CDR3 is 11 amino acids. Per germline, CDR1 LNHDA and CDR2 SQIVND (reference sequence). CDR3 amino acids: CASSILTEAFF. The CDR3 nucleotides are TGTGCCAGTAGTATCCTCACTGAAGCTTTCTTT.

This chain connects TRBV7-3 to TRBJ2-7, with TRBD1 matching 7 bases. The V segment lost 5 bases and the J segment 6 bases; nucleotides outside the gene matches: 7. The CDR3 has 13 residues. CDR1 is SGHTA and CDR2 is FQGTGA in the germline V gene. Written as DNA, the CDR3 is TGTGCCAGCAGCGTACAGGGGTGGGGCGAGCAGTACTTC. The encoded protein is CASSVQGWGEQYF.

The rearrangement links TRBV4-2 to TRBJ1-4, with a weak D call TRBD1 (5 bases). The CDR3 length is 15 residues. The V end was cut by 4 bases, the J end by 5 bases, with 14 bases between. Germline V gene lookup returns CDR1 LGHNA and CDR2 YNFKEQ. The CDR3 coding sequence is TGTGCCAGCAGCCCCACAGGTCGCCGGAATGAAAAACTGTTTTTT. It codes for CASSPTGRRNEKLFF.

This chain connects TRBV7-6 to TRBJ2-3; D perhaps matches TRBD2 (6 bases). Trimming stripped 4 bases from V and 5 bases from J, with 19 bases between. Germline-derived CDR1 and CDR2 are SGHVS and FNYEAQ. The CDR3 covers 16 residues. CDR3 sequence: CASSSLGVAEKDTQYF. For the CDR3, the DNA is TGTGCCAGCAGCTCCCTCGGGGTAGCGGAAAAAGATACGCAGTATTTT.

The chain has TRBV15 and TRBJ2-3, with 9 positions matching TRBD2. This CDR3 is 16 amino acids long. With 0 bases clipped from V and 3 bases from J, the junction kept 4 bases outside the gene matches. From germline, CDR1 is LNHNV and CDR2 YYDKDF (reference sequence). In DNA form, the CDR3 reads TGTGCCACCAGCAGAGAGGGCGGGAGGGATACAGATACGCAGTATTTT. This gives the protein CATSREGGRDTDTQYF.

This clone appeared a single time. This chain uses TRBV25-1 with TRBJ2-7, with a weak D call TRBD2 (6 bases). Germline assignment: CDR1 MGHDK and CDR2 SYGVNS. The V gene lost 6 bases and the J gene lost 2 bases, with 17 bases spanning the gap. This CDR3 spans 15 amino acids. The CDR3 nucleotides read TGTGCCAGCAGGACATGCCGGGACTCCCCCTACGAGCAGTACTTC. Its protein is CASRTCRDSPYEQYF.

The V call is TRBV19, the J call TRBJ1-2; D might be TRBD1 (5 bases). Trimming stripped 4 bases from V and 0 bases from J, with 9 bases between. The CDR3 loop spans 14 amino acids. CDR1 and CDR2 from the germline V gene are LNHDA and SQIVND (reference sequence). CDR3 nucleotide sequence: TGTGCCAGTAGTACAGGGAGGACTAACTATGGCTACACCTTC. This encodes CASSTGRTNYGYTF.

CDR3 DNA: TGTGCCATCAGTGAGGGGGACAGTTACGAGCAGTACTTC. It yields the protein CAISEGDSYEQYF. The chain has TRBV10-3 and TRBJ2-7; the match to TRBD1 covers 7 bases. The germline CDR1 and CDR2 sequences are ENHRY and SYGVKD. The length of the CDR3 is 13 residues. The V gene end was trimmed by 2 bases and the J gene end by 4 bases; junction bases not matched to a gene: 2.

The chain couples TRBV2 to TRBJ1-4; tentative D call: TRBD1 (5 bases). V dropped 6 bases and J dropped 5 bases, with 16 bases sitting between them. Germline lookup yields CDR1 SNHLY and CDR2 FYNNEI. CDR3 length: 15 amino acids. CDR3: CASSWGRLENEKLFF. DNA for the CDR3: TGTGCCAGCAGCTGGGGGAGGTTGGAAAATGAAAAACTGTTTTTT.

The chain carries TRBV16 and TRBJ1-2; TRBD1 agrees at 7 bases. The CDR3 is 13 residues long. Looked up from germline, CDR1 is KGHSY and CDR2 is FQNENV. The ends lost 0 bases at V and 9 bases at J; junction bases unmatched: 4. Written as DNA, the CDR3 is TGTGCCAGCAGCCAATCGAGGGACAGCCGCTACACCTTC. It translates to CASSQSRDSRYTF.

This chain connects TRBV28 to TRBJ1-1, with D unresolved. There are 13 residues in the CDR3. Germline V gene data show CDR1 as MDHEN and CDR2 as SYDVKM. Trimming cost V 3 bases and J 7 bases, with 12 bases left between them. The CDR3 nucleotides are TGTGCCAGCAGTTTGGTCCAGGCCGTTGAAGCTTTCTTT. It codes for CASSLVQAVEAFF. The full variable domain, with the rest looked up from reference TRBV28 and TRBJ1-1, is DVKVTQSSRYLVKRTGEKVFLECVQDMDHENMFWYRQDPGLGLRLIYFSYDVKMKEKGDIPEGYSVSREKKERFSLILESASTNQTSMYLCASSLVQAVEAFFGQGTRLTVV.

The chain couples TRBV5-1 to TRBJ2-7, with 7 positions matching TRBD1. Germline CDR1 and CDR2: SGHRS and YFSETQ. The CDR3 consists of 15 residues. V was pared by 2 bases and J by 2 bases, with 7 bases of the junction left unmatched. This chain's CDR3 is CASSLRIDRAYEQYF. The CDR3 DNA follows: TGCGCCAGCAGCTTAAGAATTGACAGGGCCTACGAGCAGTACTTC.

This clone was seen more than once but under ten times. This chain connects TRBV29-1 to TRBJ1-2, with 7 nucleotides matching TRBD1. The CDR3 has 12 residues. V lost 4 bases and J lost 4; bases outside the gene matches: 3. Germline loops: CDR1 SQVTM, CDR2 ANQGSEA. In DNA form, the CDR3 reads TGCAGCGTTGGGGACAGATCCTATGGCTACACCTTC. Its protein is CSVGDRSYGYTF. The complete variable domain, with remaining parts taken from reference TRBV29-1 and TRBJ1-2, reads SAVISQKPSRDICQRGTSLTIQCQVDSQVTMMFWYRQQPGQSLTLIATANQGSEATYESGFVIDKFPISRPNLTFSTLTVSNMSPEDSSIYLCSVGDRSYGYTFGSGTRLTVV.

This sequence joins TRBV7-9 and TRBJ2-7; TRBD2 agrees at 11 bases. V lost 4 bases and J lost 5; bases outside the gene matches: 1. CDR3 length: 13 residues. Germline V gene sequence: CDR1 SEHNR, CDR2 FQNEAQ (reference sequence). The CDR3 region is CASSWGLADEQYF. CDR3 nucleotides: TGTGCCAGCAGCTGGGGACTAGCGGACGAGCAGTACTTC. The variable domain in full, with the rest retrieved from reference TRBV7-9 and TRBJ2-7, is DTGVSQNPRHKITKRGQNVTFRCDPISEHNRLYWYRQTLGQGPEFLTYFQNEAQLEKSRLLSDRFSAERPKGSFSTLEIQRTEQGDSAMYLCASSWGLADEQYFGPGTRLTVT.

This sequence joins TRBV5-6 and TRBJ2-3; D is ambiguous. The CDR3 is 15 amino acids. CDR1 and CDR2 from the germline V gene are SGHDT and YYEEEE. V was trimmed by 3 bases and J by 1 base, leaving 12 bases between them. The CDR3 region has the DNA TGTGCCAGCAGCTCCTTAGATCGGGGCACAGATACGCAGTATTTT. Protein: CASSSLDRGTDTQYF.